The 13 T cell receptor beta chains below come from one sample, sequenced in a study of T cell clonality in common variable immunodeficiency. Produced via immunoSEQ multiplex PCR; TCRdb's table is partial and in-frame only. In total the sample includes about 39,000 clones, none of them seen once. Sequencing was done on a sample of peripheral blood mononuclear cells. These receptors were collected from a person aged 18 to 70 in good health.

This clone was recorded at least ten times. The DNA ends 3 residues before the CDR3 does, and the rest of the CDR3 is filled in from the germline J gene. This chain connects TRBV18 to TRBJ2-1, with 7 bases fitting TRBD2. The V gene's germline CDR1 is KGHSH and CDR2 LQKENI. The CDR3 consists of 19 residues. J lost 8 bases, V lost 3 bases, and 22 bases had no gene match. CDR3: CASSPPGTVSGTMGDEQFF. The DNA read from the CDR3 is TGTGCCAGCTCACCGCCAGGGACGGTGAGCGGGACGATGGGGGATGAG.

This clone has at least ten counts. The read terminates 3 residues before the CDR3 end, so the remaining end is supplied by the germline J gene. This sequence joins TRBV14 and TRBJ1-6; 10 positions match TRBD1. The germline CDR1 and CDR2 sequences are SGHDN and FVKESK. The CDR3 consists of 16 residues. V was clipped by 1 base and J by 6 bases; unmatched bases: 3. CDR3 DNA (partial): TGTGCCAGCAGCCAAGTGGGACAGGGGTTTAATTCACCC. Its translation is CASSQVGQGFNSP. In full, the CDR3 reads CASSQVGQGFNSPLHF.

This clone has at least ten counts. The CDR3: CASSLRLAGGDEQFF. The CDR3 DNA, read in part, is TGTGCCAGCAGCTTACGGCTAGCGGGTGGGGATGAG. The V and J genes are TRBV7-9 and TRBJ2-1, with 8 bases aligning to TRBD2. The read falls 3 residues short of the CDR3 end, and the missing part is taken from the germline J gene. The germline CDR1 and CDR2 sequences are SEHNR and FQNEAQ (reference sequence). The CDR3 is 15 residues long. V trimming: 2 bases; J trimming: 8 bases; junction bases outside the gene matches: 8.

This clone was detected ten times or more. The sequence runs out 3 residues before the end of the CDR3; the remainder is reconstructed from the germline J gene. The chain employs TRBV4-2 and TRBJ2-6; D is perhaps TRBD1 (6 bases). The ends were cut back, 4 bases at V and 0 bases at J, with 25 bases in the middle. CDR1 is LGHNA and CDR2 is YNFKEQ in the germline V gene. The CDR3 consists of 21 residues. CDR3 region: CASSLRWGTRGISSGANVLTF. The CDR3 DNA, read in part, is TGTGCCAGCAGCCTACGCTGGGGGACCAGGGGTATCTCCTCTGGGGCCAACGTC.

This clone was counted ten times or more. CDR3 amino acids: CASSPRVKSSTNEKLFF. CDR3 DNA, as far as it was read: TGTGCCAGCTCACCAAGGGTAAAGAGCTCAACTAATGAAAAA. V usage is TRBV18 and J usage is TRBJ1-4; D call uncertain. Read data end 3 residues before the CDR3 end; the end is taken from the germline J gene. The germline CDR1 and CDR2 sequences are KGHSH and LQKENI. V was clipped by 2 bases and J by 0 bases, with 13 bases between them. The CDR3 runs 17 residues.

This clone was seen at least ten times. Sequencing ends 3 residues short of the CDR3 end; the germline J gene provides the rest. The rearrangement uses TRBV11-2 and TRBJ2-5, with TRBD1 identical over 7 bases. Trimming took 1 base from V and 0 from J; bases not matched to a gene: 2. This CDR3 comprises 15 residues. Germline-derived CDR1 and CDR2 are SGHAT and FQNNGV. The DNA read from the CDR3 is TGTGCCAGCAGCTTAGTGGGGACAGACCAAGAGACC. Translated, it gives CASSLVGTDQET. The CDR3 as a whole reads CASSLVGTDQETQYF.

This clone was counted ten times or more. The CDR3 region is CASSSSRLDGYTF. The part of the CDR3 DNA that was read is TGTGCCAGCTCATCTTCCAGGTTGGATGGC. V gene TRBV18 combines with J gene TRBJ1-2; D is ambiguous. The read gets to within 3 residues of the CDR3 end, and the germline J gene fills in the rest. Trimming removed 5 bases from V and 6 bases from J, with 13 bases in between. CDR1 is KGHSH, CDR2 LQKENI, per germline. The CDR3 extends over 13 amino acids.

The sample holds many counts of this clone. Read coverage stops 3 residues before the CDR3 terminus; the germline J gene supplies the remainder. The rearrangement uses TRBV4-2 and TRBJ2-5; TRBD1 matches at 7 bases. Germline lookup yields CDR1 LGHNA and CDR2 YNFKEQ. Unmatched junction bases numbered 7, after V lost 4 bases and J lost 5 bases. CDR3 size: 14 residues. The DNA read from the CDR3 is TGTGCCAGCAGCCCCCGACAGGGTGGGGAGACC. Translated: CASSPRQGGET. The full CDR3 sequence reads CASSPRQGGETQYF.

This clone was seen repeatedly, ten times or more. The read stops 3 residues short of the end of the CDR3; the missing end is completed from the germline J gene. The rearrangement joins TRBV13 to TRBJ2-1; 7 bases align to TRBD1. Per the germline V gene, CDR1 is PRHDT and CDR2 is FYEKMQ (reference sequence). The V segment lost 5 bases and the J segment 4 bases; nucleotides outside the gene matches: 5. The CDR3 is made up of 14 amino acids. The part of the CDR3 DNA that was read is TGTGCCAGCAGCCGATGGGACAGTTACAATGAG. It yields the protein CASSRWDSYNE. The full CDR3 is CASSRWDSYNEQFF.

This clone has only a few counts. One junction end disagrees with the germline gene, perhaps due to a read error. The CDR3 spells CGVDRGGYNEQFF. CDR3 DNA, as far as it was read: TGCGGCGTTGACAGGGGCGGGTACAATGAG. The chain is built from TRBV29-1 and TRBJ2-1, with 8 bases fitting TRBD1. The CDR3 goes on 3 residues after the read ends, and that part is filled in from the germline J gene. The CDR3 contains 13 residues. Germline V gives CDR1 SQVTM, CDR2 ANQGSEA.

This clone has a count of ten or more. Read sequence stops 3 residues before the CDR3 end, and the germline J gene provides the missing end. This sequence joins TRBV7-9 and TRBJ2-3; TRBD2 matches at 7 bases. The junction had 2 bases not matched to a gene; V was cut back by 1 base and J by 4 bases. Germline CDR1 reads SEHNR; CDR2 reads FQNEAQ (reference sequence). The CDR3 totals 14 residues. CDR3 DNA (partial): TGTGCCAGCAGCTTAGGACTAGCTTCAGATACG. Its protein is CASSLGLASDT. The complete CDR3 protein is CASSLGLASDTQYF.

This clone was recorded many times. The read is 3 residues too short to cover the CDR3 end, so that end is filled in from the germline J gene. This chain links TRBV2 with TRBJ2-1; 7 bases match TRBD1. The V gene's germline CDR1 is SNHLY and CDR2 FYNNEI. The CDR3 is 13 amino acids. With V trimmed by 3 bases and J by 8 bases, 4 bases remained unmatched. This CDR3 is CASSDNRGDEQFF. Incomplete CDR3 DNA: TGTGCCAGCAGTGACAACAGGGGCGATGAG.

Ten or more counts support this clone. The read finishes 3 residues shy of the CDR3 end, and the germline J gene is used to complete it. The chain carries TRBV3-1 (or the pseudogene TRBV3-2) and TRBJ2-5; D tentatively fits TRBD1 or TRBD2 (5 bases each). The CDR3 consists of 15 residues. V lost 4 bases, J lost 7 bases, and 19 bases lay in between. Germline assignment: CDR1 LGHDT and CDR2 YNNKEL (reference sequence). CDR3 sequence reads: CASSPTRQSEGTQYF. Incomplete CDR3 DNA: TGTGCCAGCAGCCCCACCCGACAGAGTGAGGGGACC.